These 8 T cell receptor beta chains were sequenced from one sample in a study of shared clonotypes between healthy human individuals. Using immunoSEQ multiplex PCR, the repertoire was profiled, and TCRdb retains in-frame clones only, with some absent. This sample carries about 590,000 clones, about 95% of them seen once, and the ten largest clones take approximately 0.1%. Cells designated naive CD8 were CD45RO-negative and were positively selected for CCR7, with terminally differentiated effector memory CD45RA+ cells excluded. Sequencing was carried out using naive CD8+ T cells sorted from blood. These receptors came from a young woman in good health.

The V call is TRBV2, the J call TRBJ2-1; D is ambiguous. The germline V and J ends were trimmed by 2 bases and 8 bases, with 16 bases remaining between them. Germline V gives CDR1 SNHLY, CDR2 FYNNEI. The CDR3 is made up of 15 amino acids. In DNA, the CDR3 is TGTGCCAGCAGTGAACTCCCCCGAGGTGGGGATGAGCAGTTCTTC. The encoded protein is CASSELPRGGDEQFF.

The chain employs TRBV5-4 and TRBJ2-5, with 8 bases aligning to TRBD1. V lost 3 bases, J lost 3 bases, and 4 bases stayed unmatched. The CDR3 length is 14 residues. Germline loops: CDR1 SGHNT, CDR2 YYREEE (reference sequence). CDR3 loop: CASSSDRGEETQYF. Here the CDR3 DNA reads TGTGCCAGCAGCTCAGACAGGGGTGAAGAGACCCAGTACTTC.

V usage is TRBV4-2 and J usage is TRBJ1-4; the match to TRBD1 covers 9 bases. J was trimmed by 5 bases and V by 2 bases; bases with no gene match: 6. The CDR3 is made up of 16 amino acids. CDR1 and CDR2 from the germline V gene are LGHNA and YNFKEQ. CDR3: CASSQNTGGPNEKLFF. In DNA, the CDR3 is TGTGCCAGCAGCCAAAACACAGGGGGCCCAAATGAAAAACTGTTTTTT.

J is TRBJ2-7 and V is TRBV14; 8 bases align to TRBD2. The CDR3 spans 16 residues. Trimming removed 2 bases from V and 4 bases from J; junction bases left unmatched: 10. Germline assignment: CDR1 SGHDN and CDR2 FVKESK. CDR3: CASSQNPAGVGYEQYF. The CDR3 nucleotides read TGTGCCAGCAGCCAAAACCCAGCGGGAGTGGGGTACGAGCAGTACTTC.

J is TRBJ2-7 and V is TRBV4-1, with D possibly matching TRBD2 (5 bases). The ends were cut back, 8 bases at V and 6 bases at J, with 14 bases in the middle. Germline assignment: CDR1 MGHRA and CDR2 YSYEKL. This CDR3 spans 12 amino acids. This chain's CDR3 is CASSLVAGEQYF. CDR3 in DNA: TGCGCCAGCTCTTTGGTTGCGGGCGAGCAGTACTTC.

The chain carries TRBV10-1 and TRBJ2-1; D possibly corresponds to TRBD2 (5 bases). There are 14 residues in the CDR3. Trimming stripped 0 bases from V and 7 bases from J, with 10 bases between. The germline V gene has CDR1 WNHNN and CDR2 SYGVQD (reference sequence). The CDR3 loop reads CASSESTGENEQFF. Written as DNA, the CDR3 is TGCGCCAGCAGTGAGTCTACCGGGGAAAATGAGCAGTTCTTC.

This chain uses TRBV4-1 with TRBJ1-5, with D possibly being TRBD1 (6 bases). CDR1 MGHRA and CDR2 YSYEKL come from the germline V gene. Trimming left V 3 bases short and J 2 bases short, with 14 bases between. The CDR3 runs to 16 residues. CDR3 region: CASSQATGLGNQPQHF. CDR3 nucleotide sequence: TGCGCCAGCAGCCAGGCTACAGGGTTAGGCAATCAGCCCCAGCATTTT.

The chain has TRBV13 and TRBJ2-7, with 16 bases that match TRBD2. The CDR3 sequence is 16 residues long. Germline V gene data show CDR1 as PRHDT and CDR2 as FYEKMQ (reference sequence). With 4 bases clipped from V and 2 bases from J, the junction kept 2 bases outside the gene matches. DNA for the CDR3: TGTGCCAGCAGCTCGGGACTAGCGGGAGGGCCCTACGAGCAGTACTTC. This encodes CASSSGLAGGPYEQYF.